A single TCR beta chain is shown here with its context. This CDR3 comprises 12 residues. V lost 5 bases and J 7 bases, leaving 9 bases between the germline ends. This entry is derived from a study of blood T cells in healthy people across ages. Study context: About one barcoded beta molecule was captured per two T cells (by template switching).

Alongside a J-beta primer mix, a sample-barcoded 5' primer served in a second PCR lasting about 6 to 12 cycles. Researchers report that a template-switch adaptor with 12 random nucleotides tagged each cDNA molecule. Using its own MiXCR run on the 5' RACE reads, TCRdb lists one record per CDR3 protein. The data contain some 800,000 distinct CDR3 sequences, under 45% of them seen just once; the ten biggest clones take up roughly 19%. This TCR derives from a man aged 60-69 years in good health. The chain recombines TRBV12-3 or TRBV12-4 with TRBJ2-1; no clear D. The specimen sequenced was blood. The CDR3 loop is CASSKSENEQFF. CDR3 nucleotides: TGTGCCAGCAGTAAGAGCGAAAATGAGCAGTTCTTC.